The entry below describes one T cell receptor beta chain. Its specificity is not known. This sample was taken from a study of Tregs in tolerant kidney transplant recipients. Per the germline V gene, CDR1 is SEHNR and CDR2 is FQNEAQ (reference sequence). V lost 0 bases, J lost 3 bases, and 3 bases lay in between. The CDR3 runs 12 residues. Measured with immunoSEQ multiplex PCR; TCRdb has only the in-frame clones, and not every one. The sample includes roughly 40,000 clones, about 95% of them seen just once. The receptor's source is a human donor in good health. The chain links TRBV7-9 to TRBJ2-7; D is uncertain. What was sequenced was Tregs from blood cultured with allogeneic cells. The CDR3 nucleotides read TGTGCCAGCAGCTTAGCGGACTACGAGCAGTACTTC. Amino acids: CASSLADYEQYF. Supplemented by reference TRBV7-9 and TRBJ2-7, the full variable domain reads DTGVSQNPRHKITKRGQNVTFRCDPISEHNRLYWYRQTLGQGPEFLTYFQNEAQLEKSRLLSDRFSAERPKGSFSTLEIQRTEQGDSAMYLCASSLADYEQYFGPGTRLTVT.